Reported below is one T cell receptor (beta chain). This sample is drawn from a study of T cell responses to AZD1222 COVID-19 vaccine. Trimming shortened V by 3 bases and J by 0 bases, and 14 bases separated the two germline ends. CDR1 and CDR2 (germline): GTSNPN, SVGIG (reference sequence). The CDR3 totals 16 residues. Profiling relied on immunoSEQ multiplex PCR, and the TCRdb table lists in-frame clones only, not all of them. Of about 130,000 clones detected, 90% appear once; the ten largest clones hold roughly 4.4%. The input for sequencing was peripheral blood, taken on day 0 of MenACWY control vaccination. The clonotype originates from an adult in good health. The chain is built from TRBV30 and TRBJ2-2; no clear D. The CDR3 sequence is CAWRDVQHTNTGELFF. Written as DNA, the CDR3 is TGTGCCTGGAGGGATGTCCAGCACACGAACACCGGGGAGCTGTTTTTT.